This is a list of T cell receptor beta chains from one sample in a study of T cells after yellow fever vaccination. TCRdb recomputed calls from the 5' RACE reads with MiXCR, one row per CDR3 protein. The profile shows 100,000 to 150,000 distinct CDR3 sequences, more than 7.5% of them singletons. This specimen consisted of CD8+ T cells sorted from PBMCs, obtained on the day of the yellow fever booster vaccination. These receptors all stem from a man aged 18 to 30 who received the YFV17D yellow fever vaccine. The CDR3 runs from the conserved cysteine through the conserved F or W. The D gene is left open where the match is weak. For some rows the clone size is stated as once, few or many, or as a class when expanded; others skip it.

J gene: TRBJ1-5; V gene: TRBV12-3/TRBV12-4; D gene: TRBD1; clone size: few; CDR3 DNA: TGTGCCAGCATGACGACAGGGAGGGGTCAGCCCCAGCATTTT; CDR3 protein: CASMTTGRGQPQHF
J gene: TRBJ2-1; V gene: TRBV4-3; D gene: TRBD2; clone size: few; CDR3 DNA: TGCGCCAGCAGCCAAAGCGGGGACTACAATGAGCAGTTCTTC; CDR3 protein: CASSQSGDYNEQFF
J gene: TRBJ1-6; V gene: TRBV6-2/TRBV6-3; D gene: .; clone size: many; CDR3 DNA: TGTGCCAGCAGAGGCTGGTCACCCCTCCACTTT; CDR3 protein: CASRGWSPLHF
J gene: TRBJ2-2; V gene: TRBV18; D gene: .; clone size: .; CDR3 DNA: TGTGCCAGCTCCCCCCCGGGACGGATAAACACCGGGGAGCTGTTTTTT; CDR3 protein: CASSPPGRINTGELFF
J gene: TRBJ2-5; V gene: TRBV7-3; D gene: .; clone size: few; CDR3 DNA: TGTGCCAGCAGCTTAGTTGGGTCTACCCAAGAGACCCAGTACTTC; CDR3 protein: CASSLVGSTQETQYF
J gene: TRBJ2-3; V gene: TRBV7-9; D gene: .; clone size: .; CDR3 DNA: TGTGCCAGCAGCTTATTTCCAGGGGGCACAGATACGCAGTATTTT; CDR3 protein: CASSLFPGGTDTQYF
J gene: TRBJ1-1; V gene: TRBV4-3; D gene: .; clone size: medium-sized; CDR3 DNA: TGCGCCAGCAGCCAAGCCGGGAACACTGAAGCTTTCTTT; CDR3 protein: CASSQAGNTEAFF
J gene: TRBJ2-1; V gene: TRBV5-5; D gene: .; clone size: once; CDR3 DNA: TGTGCCAGCAGCTTGGACAGGTTTTCCGGCTACAATGAGCAGTTCTTC; CDR3 protein: CASSLDRFSGYNEQFF
J gene: TRBJ2-1; V gene: TRBV4-1; D gene: .; clone size: many; CDR3 DNA: TGCGCCAGCAGCCAAGATCCACTAGTGAGTGAGCAGTTCTTC; CDR3 protein: CASSQDPLVSEQFF
J gene: TRBJ2-5; V gene: TRBV4-1; D gene: .; clone size: .; CDR3 DNA: TGCGCCAGCAGCCAAGTCGGAGGACAGCAGTACTTC; CDR3 protein: CASSQVGGQQYF
J gene: TRBJ2-3; V gene: TRBV10-3; D gene: TRBD2; clone size: few; CDR3 DNA: TGTGCCATCGGGTCCAACGTGGGGCTAGCGGGGGCCACTCCTCTCGATACGCAGTATTTT; CDR3 protein: CAIGSNVGLAGATPLDTQYF
J gene: TRBJ1-1; V gene: TRBV20-1; D gene: .; clone size: .; CDR3 DNA: TGCAGTGCCGACTGGGGGACAGAAGCTTTCTTT; CDR3 protein: CSADWGTEAFF
J gene: TRBJ2-3; V gene: TRBV7-9; D gene: TRBD2; clone size: few; CDR3 DNA: TGTGCCAGCAGTTATCCGACGACTAGCGGGGGAGGGATCAACACAGATACGCAGTATTTT; CDR3 protein: CASSYPTTSGGGINTDTQYF
J gene: TRBJ2-1; V gene: TRBV9; D gene: TRBD1; clone size: many; CDR3 DNA: TGTGCCAGCAGCGCAACAGGGGGCCCCTACAATGAGCAGTTCTTC; CDR3 protein: CASSATGGPYNEQFF
J gene: TRBJ1-5; V gene: TRBV4-1; D gene: TRBD1; clone size: few; CDR3 DNA: TGCGCCAGCAGTTCCGGACAGGCCCTAGGCAATCAGCCCCAGCATTTT; CDR3 protein: CASSSGQALGNQPQHF
J gene: TRBJ1-2; V gene: TRBV10-2; D gene: .; clone size: .; CDR3 DNA: TGCGCCAGCAGAGCAGGGAATGGCTACACCTTC; CDR3 protein: CASRAGNGYTF
J gene: TRBJ1-6; V gene: TRBV4-1; D gene: .; clone size: .; CDR3 DNA: TGCGCCAGCAGCCAAGGAGAAGGGGGAGGCTCCTATAATTCACCCCTCCACTTT; CDR3 protein: CASSQGEGGGSYNSPLHF
J gene: TRBJ2-1; V gene: TRBV6-2/TRBV6-3; D gene: .; clone size: few; CDR3 DNA: TGTGCCAGCACCAGAACGGAGGTCGATAATGAGCAGTTCTTC; CDR3 protein: CASTRTEVDNEQFF
J gene: TRBJ2-4; V gene: TRBV7-2; D gene: .; clone size: few; CDR3 DNA: TGTGCCTACCGACCCTCGGCAGCCAAAAACATTCAGTACTTC; CDR3 protein: CAYRPSAAKNIQYF
J gene: TRBJ1-4; V gene: TRBV4-1; D gene: TRBD1; clone size: few; CDR3 DNA: TGCGCCAGCAGCCAACCTCGGACAGGGGATAATGAAAAACTGTTTTTT; CDR3 protein: CASSQPRTGDNEKLFF
J gene: TRBJ2-2; V gene: TRBV12-3/TRBV12-4; D gene: TRBD2; clone size: few; CDR3 DNA: TGTGCCAGCAGACTGACTAGCGGGGTGGCCGGGGAGCTGTTTTTT; CDR3 protein: CASRLTSGVAGELFF
J gene: TRBJ2-7; V gene: TRBV4-1; D gene: .; clone size: few; CDR3 DNA: TGCGCCAGCAGCCAAGGGACTGCGGGATCCTACGAGCAGTACTTC; CDR3 protein: CASSQGTAGSYEQYF
J gene: TRBJ2-1; V gene: TRBV20-1; D gene: TRBD2; clone size: many; CDR3 DNA: TGCAGTGCTAGAGATGGAAGCGGGGGGGCCAATGAGCAGTTCTTC; CDR3 protein: CSARDGSGGANEQFF
J gene: TRBJ2-3; V gene: TRBV4-2; D gene: TRBD2; clone size: .; CDR3 DNA: TGTGCCAGCAGCCAGGTCGGGACTAGCGGGGGGGGTGGCACAGATACGCAGTATTTT; CDR3 protein: CASSQVGTSGGGGTDTQYF
J gene: TRBJ2-2; V gene: TRBV12-3/TRBV12-4; D gene: .; clone size: many; CDR3 DNA: TGTGCCAGCACCCCTGGACGGGGCACCGGGGAGCTGTTTTTT; CDR3 protein: CASTPGRGTGELFF
J gene: TRBJ2-7; V gene: TRBV4-1; D gene: .; clone size: .; CDR3 DNA: TGCGCCAGCAGCCAAGATATGACTCCAAACGAGCAGTACTTC; CDR3 protein: CASSQDMTPNEQYF
J gene: TRBJ2-1; V gene: TRBV29-1; D gene: TRBD2; clone size: .; CDR3 DNA: TGCAGCGCCACTAGCGGTCTACGGAATGAGCAGTTCTTC; CDR3 protein: CSATSGLRNEQFF
J gene: TRBJ2-2; V gene: TRBV24-1; D gene: .; clone size: .; CDR3 DNA: TGTGCCACCAGTGATACGCGGGACAGCCCGTACACCGGGGAGCTGTTTTTT; CDR3 protein: CATSDTRDSPYTGELFF
J gene: TRBJ1-2; V gene: TRBV7-9; D gene: .; clone size: few; CDR3 DNA: TGTGCCAGCAGCTTAAGGGTCGAAGGGATGGAGGACACCTTC; CDR3 protein: CASSLRVEGMEDTF
J gene: TRBJ2-7; V gene: TRBV4-1; D gene: .; clone size: few; CDR3 DNA: TGCGCCAGCAGCCAAGAGTCCACGAGGGGACTTTTCTACGAGCAGTACTTC; CDR3 protein: CASSQESTRGLFYEQYF
J gene: TRBJ2-1; V gene: TRBV29-1; D gene: .; clone size: many; CDR3 DNA: TGCAGCGTTGAAGACGCCAGCGGCTACAATGAGCAGTTCTTC; CDR3 protein: CSVEDASGYNEQFF
J gene: TRBJ2-1; V gene: TRBV15; D gene: TRBD2; clone size: few; CDR3 DNA: TGTGCCACCAGCAGAGATAAGGCTAGCGGGGTGTCAGGGGAGCAGTTCTTC; CDR3 protein: CATSRDKASGVSGEQFF
J gene: TRBJ1-4; V gene: TRBV21-1; D gene: .; clone size: few; CDR3 DNA: TGTGCCAGCAGCAACGGAAAGGGGACATATGAAAAACTGTTTTTT; CDR3 protein: CASSNGKGTYEKLFF
J gene: TRBJ2-2; V gene: TRBV6-1; D gene: TRBD1; clone size: .; CDR3 DNA: TGTGCCAGCACTCAACTCCCGGGACAGGGTCACGCCGGGGAGCTGTTTTTT; CDR3 protein: CASTQLPGQGHAGELFF
J gene: TRBJ2-5; V gene: TRBV18; D gene: .; clone size: .; CDR3 DNA: TGTGCCAGCTCACCGGGGATAGTTGGGAAGTGGCAAGAGACCCAGTACTTC; CDR3 protein: CASSPGIVGKWQETQYF
J gene: TRBJ2-3; V gene: TRBV7-2; D gene: .; clone size: many; CDR3 DNA: TGTGCCAGCAGCCAAAGAACTAGCACAGATACGCAGTATTTT; CDR3 protein: CASSQRTSTDTQYF
J gene: TRBJ1-2; V gene: TRBV29-1; D gene: TRBD1; clone size: few; CDR3 DNA: TGCAGCGTTGTAAAAGGGGGAGGGGGCAATGGCTACACCTTC; CDR3 protein: CSVVKGGGGNGYTF
J gene: TRBJ2-5; V gene: TRBV7-2; D gene: TRBD2; clone size: .; CDR3 DNA: TGTGCCAGCAGCTTAAAGGCTAGCGGGGGGCCGATATACTTC; CDR3 protein: CASSLKASGGPIYF
J gene: TRBJ1-2; V gene: TRBV1; D gene: .; clone size: .; CDR3 DNA: TGCACCAGCAGCCAATCCCCAAGCTCAGGCCATGGCTACACCTTC; CDR3 protein: CTSSQSPSSGHGYTF
J gene: TRBJ1-1; V gene: TRBV7-9; D gene: .; clone size: .; CDR3 DNA: TGTGCCAGCGTGGACGGGAACACTGAAGCTTTCTTT; CDR3 protein: CASVDGNTEAFF
J gene: TRBJ1-1; V gene: TRBV4-1; D gene: TRBD1; clone size: few; CDR3 DNA: TGCGCCAGCAGCCAGGCCGCATCAGGGGGAACTGAAGCTTTCTTT; CDR3 protein: CASSQAASGGTEAFF
J gene: TRBJ2-2; V gene: TRBV6-4; D gene: .; clone size: medium-sized; CDR3 DNA: TGTGCCAGCAGTGACAGGGGCACCGGGGAGCTGTTTTTT; CDR3 protein: CASSDRGTGELFF
J gene: TRBJ1-1; V gene: TRBV7-2; D gene: .; clone size: .; CDR3 DNA: TGTGCCAGCAGCTTAGGGCCGGCGACGAACACTGAAGCTTTCTTT; CDR3 protein: CASSLGPATNTEAFF
J gene: TRBJ1-1; V gene: TRBV12-3/TRBV12-4; D gene: .; clone size: many; CDR3 DNA: TGTGCCAGCAGTCCCCGACCGGGAGGGCAGGCTTTCTTT; CDR3 protein: CASSPRPGGQAFF
J gene: TRBJ1-2; V gene: TRBV9; D gene: TRBD1; clone size: .; CDR3 DNA: TGTGCCAGCAGCGCTGGGACAGGTTACAACTATGGCTACACCTTC; CDR3 protein: CASSAGTGYNYGYTF
J gene: TRBJ1-5; V gene: TRBV28; D gene: TRBD1; clone size: .; CDR3 DNA: TGTGCCAGCAGTTTGGGACAGGGGGCTCAGCCCCAGCATTTT; CDR3 protein: CASSLGQGAQPQHF
J gene: TRBJ2-1; V gene: TRBV20-1; D gene: .; clone size: .; CDR3 DNA: TGCAGTGCTATAGACTACGGGGGGCTCAATGAGCAGTTCTTC; CDR3 protein: CSAIDYGGLNEQFF
J gene: TRBJ2-3; V gene: TRBV6-4; D gene: TRBD2; clone size: medium-sized; CDR3 DNA: TGTGCCAGCAGTGACGGACTAGCTAGCACAGATACGCAGTATTTT; CDR3 protein: CASSDGLASTDTQYF
J gene: TRBJ2-2; V gene: TRBV24-1; D gene: .; clone size: .; CDR3 DNA: TGTGCCACCAGTGATTCGGTAGGACCTCCCGGGGAGCTGTTTTTT; CDR3 protein: CATSDSVGPPGELFF